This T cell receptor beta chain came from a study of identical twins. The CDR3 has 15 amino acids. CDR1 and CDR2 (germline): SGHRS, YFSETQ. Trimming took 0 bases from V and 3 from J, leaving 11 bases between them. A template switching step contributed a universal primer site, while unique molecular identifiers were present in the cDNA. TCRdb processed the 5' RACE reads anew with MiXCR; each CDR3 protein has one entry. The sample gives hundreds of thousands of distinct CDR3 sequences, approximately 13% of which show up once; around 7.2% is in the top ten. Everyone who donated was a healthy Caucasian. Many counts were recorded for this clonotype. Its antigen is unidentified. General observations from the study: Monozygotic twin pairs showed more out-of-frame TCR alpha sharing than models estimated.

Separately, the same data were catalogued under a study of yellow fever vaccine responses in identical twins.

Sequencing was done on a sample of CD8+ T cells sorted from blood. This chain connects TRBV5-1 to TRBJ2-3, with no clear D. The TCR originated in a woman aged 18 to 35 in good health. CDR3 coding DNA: TGCGCCAGCAGCTTGGTCGTAGATTCTACAGATACGCAGTATTTT. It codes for CASSLVVDSTDTQYF.